The source of this TCR beta chain is a study of T cell responses to AZD1222 COVID-19 vaccine. CDR1 and CDR2 from the germline V gene are GTSNPN and SVGIG (reference sequence). This CDR3 has 16 residues. Trimming removed 3 bases at V and 1 base at J, with 19 bases between. General study findings and limits: A reported finding is that nearly half of spike-specific TCRs target unmutated variant regions.

Libraries were prepared by immunoSEQ multiplex PCR; TCRdb keeps only in-frame clonotypes and omits some of them. The repertoire holds more than 85,000 clones, with roughly nine tenths as singletons. Concerning this clone itself: Its target is not known.

The starting material was peripheral blood, obtained 28 days after the second AZD1222 dose. The receptor was isolated from an adult who received the AZD1222 COVID-19 vaccine. The gene calls are TRBV30 and TRBJ2-7, with TRBD2 as a possible D gene (7 bases). The CDR3 DNA sequence: TGTGCCTGGAGGGGGAGGGGGGCCTACATTTCCTACGAGCAGTACTTC. This sequence encodes CAWRGRGAYISYEQYF.